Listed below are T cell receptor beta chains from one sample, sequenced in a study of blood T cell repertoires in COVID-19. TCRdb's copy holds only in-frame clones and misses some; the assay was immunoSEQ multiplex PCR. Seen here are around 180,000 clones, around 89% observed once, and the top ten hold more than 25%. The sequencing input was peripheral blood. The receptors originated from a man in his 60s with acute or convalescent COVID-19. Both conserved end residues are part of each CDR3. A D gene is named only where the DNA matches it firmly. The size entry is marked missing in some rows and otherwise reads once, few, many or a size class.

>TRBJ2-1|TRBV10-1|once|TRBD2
TGCGCCAGCAGTCCCCCGGGACTAGCGGGAGGTAATGAGCAGTTCTTC
CASSPPGLAGGNEQFF
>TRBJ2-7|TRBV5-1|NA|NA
TGCGCCAGCAGCTTTAGGAGGGGCTACGAGCAGTACTTC
CASSFRRGYEQYF
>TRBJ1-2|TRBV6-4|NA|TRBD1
TGTGCCAGCAGGCCCGGGACAGGGGGCTATGGCTACACCTTC
CASRPGTGGYGYTF
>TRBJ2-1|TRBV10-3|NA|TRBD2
TGTGCCATCAGGCGGACTAGCGGGGCCCTAAACTACAATGAGCAGTTCTTC
CAIRRTSGALNYNEQFF
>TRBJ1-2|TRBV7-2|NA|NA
TGTGCCAGCAGTCTTGACAGGATCTATGGCTACACCTTC
CASSLDRIYGYTF
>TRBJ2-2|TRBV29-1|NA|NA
TGCAGCGCCGAGTGGGACAAAGGAGGGGAGCTGTTTTTT
CSAEWDKGGELFF
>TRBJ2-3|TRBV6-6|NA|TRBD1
TGTGCCAGCATCTCAGGGACAGGAAAAGTGAATACGCAGTATTTT
CASISGTGKVNTQYF
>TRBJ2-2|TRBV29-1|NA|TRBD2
TGCAGCGTTGAGGTGGCTAGCGGGATCGGGGAGCTGTTTTTT
CSVEVASGIGELFF
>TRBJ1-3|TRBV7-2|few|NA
TGTGCCAGCAGACAAGATGGACAGCCTGGAAACACCATATATTTT
CASRQDGQPGNTIYF
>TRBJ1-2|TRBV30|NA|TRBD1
TGTGCCTGGAGTTCCCCGGGACAGAACTATGGCTACACCTTC
CAWSSPGQNYGYTF
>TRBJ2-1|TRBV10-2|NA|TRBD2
TGCGCCAGCAGGGCCACTAGCGGGGTCAACAATGAGCAGTTCTTC
CASRATSGVNNEQFF
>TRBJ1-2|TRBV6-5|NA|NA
TGTGCCAGCAGTTATTCACAACGAGGAGGCTACACCTTC
CASSYSQRGGYTF
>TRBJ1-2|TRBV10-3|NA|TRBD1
TGTGCCATCAGTGACCGGGACAGGGGTCCCGGCTACACCTTC
CAISDRDRGPGYTF
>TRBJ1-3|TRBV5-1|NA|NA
TGCGCCAGCAGCGAGGGACTGTCAGGAAACACCATATATTTT
CASSEGLSGNTIYF
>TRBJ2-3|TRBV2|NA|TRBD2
TGTGCCAGCAGTCCTAGCGGGGGACCTAGCACAGATACGCAGTATTTT
CASSPSGGPSTDTQYF
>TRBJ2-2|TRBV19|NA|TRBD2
TGTGCCAGTACTCCGGGACTAGCGGGTCGCGCGAACACCGGGGAGCTGTTTTTT
CASTPGLAGRANTGELFF
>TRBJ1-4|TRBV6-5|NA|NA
TGTGCCAGCAGTTTACCAGGGGAAAATGAAAAACTGTTTTTT
CASSLPGENEKLFF
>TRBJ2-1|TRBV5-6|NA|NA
TGTGCCAGCAGGCAGGGAGGCTCCTACAATGAGCAGTTCTTC
CASRQGGSYNEQFF
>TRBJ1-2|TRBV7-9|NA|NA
TGTGCCAGCAGCTTTTCGTACAGAGAACAGGACTATGGCTACACCTTC
CASSFSYREQDYGYTF
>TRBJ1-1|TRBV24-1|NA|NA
TGTGCCACCAGTGACCCTACGGAGGGCACTGAAGCTTTCTTT
CATSDPTEGTEAFF
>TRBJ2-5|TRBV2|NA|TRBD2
TGTGCCAGCAGTGACGCGGGAGGGGTAGAGACCCAGTACTTC
CASSDAGGVETQYF
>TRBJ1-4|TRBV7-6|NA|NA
TGTGCCAGCAGTTCCACCCTAGGGGCGACTAATGAAAAACTGTTTTTT
CASSSTLGATNEKLFF
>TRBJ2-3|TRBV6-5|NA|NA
TGTGCCAGCAGTTTGGGCGGGAACACAGATACGCAGTATTTT
CASSLGGNTDTQYF
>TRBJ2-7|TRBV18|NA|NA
TGTGCCAGCTCACCACTTGCAGGATCCTACGAGCAGTACTTC
CASSPLAGSYEQYF
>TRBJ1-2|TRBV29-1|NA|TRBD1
TGCAGCGTTGAACAACAGGGGGGCTATGGCTACACCTTC
CSVEQQGGYGYTF
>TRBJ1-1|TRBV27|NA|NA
TGTGCCAGCAGTTTCCGCTTTGAGGGCACTGAAGCTTTCTTT
CASSFRFEGTEAFF
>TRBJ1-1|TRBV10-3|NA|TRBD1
TGTGCCATCAGTGTCGGACAGGTCTTCACTGAAGCTTTCTTT
CAISVGQVFTEAFF
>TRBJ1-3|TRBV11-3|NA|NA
TGTGCCAGCAGATCAGGCCCATCTGGAAACACCATATATTTT
CASRSGPSGNTIYF
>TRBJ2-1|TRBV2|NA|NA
TGTGCCAGCAGGGCCCCCGGTGGGGCGTCCTACAATGAGCAGTTCTTC
CASRAPGGASYNEQFF
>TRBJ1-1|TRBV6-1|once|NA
TGTGCCAGCAGTGAAATCAATGAAGCTTTCTTT
CASSEINEAFF
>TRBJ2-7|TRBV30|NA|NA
TGTGCCTGGAATAAGGGGGTGTACGAGCAGTACTTC
CAWNKGVYEQYF
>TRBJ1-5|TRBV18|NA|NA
TGTGCCAGCTCGGCCTGGGGGCAGGATCAGCCCCAGCATTTT
CASSAWGQDQPQHF
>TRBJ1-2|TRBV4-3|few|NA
TGCGCCAGCAGCCAAGATATTCCGTCCCCGGACACCTATCGGTACGGCTACACCTTC
CASSQDIPSPDTYRYGYTF
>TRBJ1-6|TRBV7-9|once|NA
TGTGCCAGCAGCTTCCCAGATTCACCCCTCCACTTT
CASSFPDSPLHF
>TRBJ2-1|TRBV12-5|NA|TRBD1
TGTGCTAGTGGTGGAGGGACAGGGGGCAATGAGCAGTTCTTC
CASGGGTGGNEQFF
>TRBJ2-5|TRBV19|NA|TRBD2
TGTGCCAGTAGTATAGATCGCGGCGGGAGGGCCCAAGAGACCCAGTACTTC
CASSIDRGGRAQETQYF
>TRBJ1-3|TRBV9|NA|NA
TGTGCCAGCTGGAAATTTGGGAGCTCTGGAAACACCATATATTTT
CASWKFGSSGNTIYF
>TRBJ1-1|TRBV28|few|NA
TGTGCCAGCAGTCTTACAGGGAACCAGAACACTGAAGCTTTCTTT
CASSLTGNQNTEAFF
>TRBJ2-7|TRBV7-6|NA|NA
TGTGCCAGCAGCTTCTCAGCGAAATTCTACGAGCAGTACTTC
CASSFSAKFYEQYF
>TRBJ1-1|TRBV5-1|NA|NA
TGCGCCAGCAGCTTGGTAGTTAGCGGACCGTCGACTGAAGCTTTCTTT
CASSLVVSGPSTEAFF
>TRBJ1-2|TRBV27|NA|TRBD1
TGTGCCAGCTCGTCAGGGGGCAGGGGGTTGAATGGCTACACCTTC
CASSSGGRGLNGYTF
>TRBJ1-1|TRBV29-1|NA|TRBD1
TGCAGCGTTTACACAGGGGGCACGAACACTGAAGCTTTCTTT
CSVYTGGTNTEAFF
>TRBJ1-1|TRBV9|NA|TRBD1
TGTGCCAGCAGCCCAAGACAGGGGGTAACTGAAGCTTTCTTT
CASSPRQGVTEAFF
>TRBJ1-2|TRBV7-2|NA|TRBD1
TGTGCCAGCAGCTTAGACAGGGGGCTTGACTATGGCTACACCTTC
CASSLDRGLDYGYTF
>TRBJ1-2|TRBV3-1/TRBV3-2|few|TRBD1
TGTGCCAGCAGCCCCGGACAGGGGTATGGCTACACCTTC
CASSPGQGYGYTF
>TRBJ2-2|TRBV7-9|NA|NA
TGTGCCAGCAGCTCCAATCAGGGGACCACAGCGAACACCGGGGAGCTGTTTTTT
CASSSNQGTTANTGELFF
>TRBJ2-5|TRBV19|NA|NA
TGTGCCAGTAGTATAGATCTACAGGGGACCCAGTACTTC
CASSIDLQGTQYF
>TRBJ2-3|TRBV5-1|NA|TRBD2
TGCGCCAGCAGCTCCCTAACTAGCGGGGGGGCGGTGGACGCAGATACGCAGTATTTT
CASSSLTSGGAVDADTQYF
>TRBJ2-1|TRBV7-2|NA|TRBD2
TGTGCCAGCAGCTCCGGGACTAGCGGATACAATGAGCAGTTCTTC
CASSSGTSGYNEQFF
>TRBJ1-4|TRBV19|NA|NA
TGTGCCAGTAGTTTGAACCAGGGGACTAATGAAAAACTGTTTTTT
CASSLNQGTNEKLFF
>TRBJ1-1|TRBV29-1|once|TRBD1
TGCAGCGTAAGAGGTTACAGGGGATTTGGCACTGAAGCTTTCTTT
CSVRGYRGFGTEAFF
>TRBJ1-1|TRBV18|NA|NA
TGTGCCAGCTCACCACGTAGGGGTACAGGGCAAAATGAAGCTTTCTTT
CASSPRRGTGQNEAFF
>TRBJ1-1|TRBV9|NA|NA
TGTGCCAGCAGCCTCGCGGGGGGCGGCACTGAAGCTTTCTTT
CASSLAGGGTEAFF
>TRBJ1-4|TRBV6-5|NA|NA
TGTGCCAGTACGGGGAGAGGGGAAAAACTGTTTTTT
CASTGRGEKLFF
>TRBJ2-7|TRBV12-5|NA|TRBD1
TGTGCTAGTGGTACGGGACAGCTTTACGAGCAGTACTTC
CASGTGQLYEQYF
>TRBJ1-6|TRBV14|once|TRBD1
TGTGCCAGCAGCCTACGGGACAGGGGGCGATCACCCCTCCACTTT
CASSLRDRGRSPLHF
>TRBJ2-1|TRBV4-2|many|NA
TGTGCCAGCAGCGGAAGCGCCGCCACCGATGAGCAGTTCTTC
CASSGSAATDEQFF
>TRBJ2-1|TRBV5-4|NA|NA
TGTGCCAGCAGCCCCGCGGGTGGGCCAAACTCCTACAATGAGCAGTTCTTC
CASSPAGGPNSYNEQFF
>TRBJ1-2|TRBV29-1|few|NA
TGCAGCGTTTCGGGTTCGAAGGGCTACACCTTC
CSVSGSKGYTF